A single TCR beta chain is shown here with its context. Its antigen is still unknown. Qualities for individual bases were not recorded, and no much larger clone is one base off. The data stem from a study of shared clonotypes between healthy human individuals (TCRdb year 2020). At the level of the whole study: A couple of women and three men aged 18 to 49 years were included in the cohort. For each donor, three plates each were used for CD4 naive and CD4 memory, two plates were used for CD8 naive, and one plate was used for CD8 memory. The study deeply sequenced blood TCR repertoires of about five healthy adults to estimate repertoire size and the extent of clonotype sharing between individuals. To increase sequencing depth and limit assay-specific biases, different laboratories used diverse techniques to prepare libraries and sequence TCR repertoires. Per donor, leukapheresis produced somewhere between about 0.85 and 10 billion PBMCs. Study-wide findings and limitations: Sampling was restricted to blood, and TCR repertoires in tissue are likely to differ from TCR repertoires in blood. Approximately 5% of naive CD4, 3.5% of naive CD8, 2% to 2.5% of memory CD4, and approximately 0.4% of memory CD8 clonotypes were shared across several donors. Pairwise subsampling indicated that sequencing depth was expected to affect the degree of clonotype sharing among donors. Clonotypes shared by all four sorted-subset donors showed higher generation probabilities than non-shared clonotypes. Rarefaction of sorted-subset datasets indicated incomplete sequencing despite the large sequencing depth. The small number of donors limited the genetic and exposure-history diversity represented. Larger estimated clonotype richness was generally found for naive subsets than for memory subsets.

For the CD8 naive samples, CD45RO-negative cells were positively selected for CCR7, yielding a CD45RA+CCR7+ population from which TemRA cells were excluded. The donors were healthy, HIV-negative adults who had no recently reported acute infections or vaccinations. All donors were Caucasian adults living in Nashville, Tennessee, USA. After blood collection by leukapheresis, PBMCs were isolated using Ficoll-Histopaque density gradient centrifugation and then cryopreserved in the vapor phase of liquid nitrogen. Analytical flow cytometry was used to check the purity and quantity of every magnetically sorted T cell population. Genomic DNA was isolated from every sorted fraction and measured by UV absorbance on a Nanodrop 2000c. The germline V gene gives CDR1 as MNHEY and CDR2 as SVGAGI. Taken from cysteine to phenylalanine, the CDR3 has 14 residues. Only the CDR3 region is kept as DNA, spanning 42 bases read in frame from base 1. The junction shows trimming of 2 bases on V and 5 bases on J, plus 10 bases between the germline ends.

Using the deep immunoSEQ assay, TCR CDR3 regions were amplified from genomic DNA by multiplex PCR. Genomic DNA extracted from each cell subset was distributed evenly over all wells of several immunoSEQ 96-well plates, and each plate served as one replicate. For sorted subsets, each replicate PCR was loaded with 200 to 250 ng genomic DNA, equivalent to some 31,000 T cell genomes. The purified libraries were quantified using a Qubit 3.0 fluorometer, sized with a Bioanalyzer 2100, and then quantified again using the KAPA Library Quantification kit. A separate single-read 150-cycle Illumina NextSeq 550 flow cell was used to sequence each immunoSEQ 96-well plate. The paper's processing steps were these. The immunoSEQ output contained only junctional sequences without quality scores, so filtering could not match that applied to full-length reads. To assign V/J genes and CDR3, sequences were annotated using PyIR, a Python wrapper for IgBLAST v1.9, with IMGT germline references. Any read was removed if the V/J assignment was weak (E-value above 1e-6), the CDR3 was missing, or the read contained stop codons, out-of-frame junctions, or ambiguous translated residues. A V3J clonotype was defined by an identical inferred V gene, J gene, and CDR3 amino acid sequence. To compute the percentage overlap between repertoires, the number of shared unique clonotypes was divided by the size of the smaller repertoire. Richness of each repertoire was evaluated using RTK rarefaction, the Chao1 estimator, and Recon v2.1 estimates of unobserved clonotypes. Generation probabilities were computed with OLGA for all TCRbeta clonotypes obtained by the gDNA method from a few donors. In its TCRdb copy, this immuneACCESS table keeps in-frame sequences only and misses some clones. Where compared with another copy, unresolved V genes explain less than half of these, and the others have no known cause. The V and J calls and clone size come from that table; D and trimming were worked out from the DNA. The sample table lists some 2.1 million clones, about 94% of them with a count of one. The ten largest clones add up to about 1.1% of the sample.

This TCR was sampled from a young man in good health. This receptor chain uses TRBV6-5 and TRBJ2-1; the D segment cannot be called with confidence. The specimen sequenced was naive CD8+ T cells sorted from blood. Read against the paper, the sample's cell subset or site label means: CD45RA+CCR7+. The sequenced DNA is TGTGCCAGCAGTTACCCCGGCAGGCACAATGAGCAGTTCTTC. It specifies CASSYPGRHNEQFF.